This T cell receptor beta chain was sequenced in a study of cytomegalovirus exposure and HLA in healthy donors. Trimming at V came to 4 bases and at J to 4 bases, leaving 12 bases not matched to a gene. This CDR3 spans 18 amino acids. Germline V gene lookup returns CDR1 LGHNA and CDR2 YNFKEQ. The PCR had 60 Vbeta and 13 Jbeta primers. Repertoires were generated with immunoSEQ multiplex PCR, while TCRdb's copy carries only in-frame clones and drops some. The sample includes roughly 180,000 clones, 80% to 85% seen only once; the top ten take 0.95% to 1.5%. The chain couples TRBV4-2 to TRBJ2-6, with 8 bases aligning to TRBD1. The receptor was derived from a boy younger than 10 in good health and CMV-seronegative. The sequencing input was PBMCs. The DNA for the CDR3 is TGTGCCAGCAGCCTAACCGGGCAGGGGGCGGTGGGGGCCAACGTCCTGACTTTC. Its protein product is CASSLTGQGAVGANVLTF.